This TCR beta chain is from a study of T cells in Graves' hyperthyroidism and ophthalmopathy. Regarding this clonotype: Its antigen is undetermined.

A lack of ophthalmopathy progression within 18 months defined stable Graves' hyperthyroidism. Template material for amplifying TCR beta CDR3 regions consisted of RNA transcripts. Using the HTBI primer set, a first-round RT-PCR was run on the TCR CDR3. Each CDR3 protein is one row after TCRdb ran MiXCR on the multiplex PCR reads. The sample lists approximately 870,000 distinct CDR3 sequences, roughly 40% occurring once. This CDR3 has 13 amino acids. Per the germline V gene, CDR1 is SGDLS and CDR2 is YYNGEE. The V and J ends lost 7 bases and 2 bases respectively, with 11 bases between them. Overall study results and limits: Among clonotypes expanded in thyroid above 0.001, most were also found in blood. Separation of ophthalmopathy from stable hyperthyroidism was achieved by a 13 V-J model.

The sequenced sample was blood. The receptor comes from a man aged 18 to 29 with Graves' hyperthyroidism. The chain links TRBV9 to TRBJ2-3; D gene ambiguous. For the CDR3, the DNA is TGTGCCAGCGGCCCCTACCTCACAGATACGCAGTATTTT. Residues: CASGPYLTDTQYF.